The 2 T cell receptor beta chains presented below share a single source sample, sequenced in a study of T cell repertoires in cytomegalovirus infection. Each CDR3 protein is one row after TCRdb ran MiXCR on the reads. The sample lists a few hundred thousand distinct CDR3 sequences, roughly 20% occurring once. Sample: PBMCs. The origin of the receptors is a human donor in good health (CMV status not recorded). Some clones in this sample may be carry-over from other donors' samples.

Worth noting for this clonotype: The junction and the germline gene differ at one end; a read error may be behind it. V gene TRBV6-6 combines with J gene TRBJ2-7; no clear D. This CDR3 comprises 14 residues. Germline V gives CDR1 MNHNY, CDR2 SVGAGI (reference sequence). Here the CDR3 DNA reads TGTGCCAGCAGTTCGGCGCAATTAGTCTACGAGAAGTACTTC. This encodes CASSSAQLVYEKYF.

This clonotype was detected ten times or more. The chain joins TRBV12-3 or TRBV12-4 to TRBJ2-5; D might be TRBD2 (5 bases). Trimming took 3 bases from V and 7 from J, leaving 9 bases between them. This CDR3 is 12 amino acids long. This CDR3 reads CASSFERVTQYF. CDR3 coding DNA: TGTGCCAGCAGTTTCGAGAGGGTGACCCAGTACTTC.